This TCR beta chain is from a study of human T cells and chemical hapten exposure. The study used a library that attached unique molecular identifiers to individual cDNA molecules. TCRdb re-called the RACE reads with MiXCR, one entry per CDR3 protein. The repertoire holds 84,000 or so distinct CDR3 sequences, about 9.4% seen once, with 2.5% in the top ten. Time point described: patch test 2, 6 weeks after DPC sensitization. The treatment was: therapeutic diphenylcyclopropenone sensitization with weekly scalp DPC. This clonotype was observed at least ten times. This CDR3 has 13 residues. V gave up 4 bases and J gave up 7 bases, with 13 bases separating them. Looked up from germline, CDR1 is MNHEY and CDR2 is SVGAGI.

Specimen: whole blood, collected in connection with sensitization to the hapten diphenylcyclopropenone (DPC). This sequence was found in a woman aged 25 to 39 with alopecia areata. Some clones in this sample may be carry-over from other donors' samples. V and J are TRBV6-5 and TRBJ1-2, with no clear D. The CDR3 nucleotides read TGTGCCAGCAGTTCCCCGGGGAGTGGTGGCTACACCTTC. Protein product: CASSSPGSGGYTF.